This T cell receptor (beta chain) was found in a study of shared clonotypes between healthy human individuals. Study background: Donors were a couple of women and a few men aged 18 to 49.

This clone has just one count. Antigen unknown. Profiling relied on immunoSEQ multiplex PCR, and the TCRdb table lists in-frame clones only, not all of them. This table holds roughly 1 million clones, 70% to 80% found once. This CDR3 is 15 amino acids long. Trimming removed 1 base from V and 4 bases from J, with 14 bases in between. The germline gives CDR1 SGHAT, CDR2 FQNNGV. The study's findings and limits: Estimated clonotype richness was generally higher in naive than memory subsets. Shared clonotypes: about 4.6% naive CD4, around 3.7% naive CD8, roughly 2.2% memory CD4, 0.35% to 0.5% memory CD8.

The sequenced sample was memory CD4+ T cells sorted from blood. The subset was: CD45RA-negative fraction. This TCR was sampled from a man aged 18 to 30 in good health. The rearrangement uses TRBV11-2 and TRBJ2-7, with D perhaps being TRBD1 or TRBD2 (5 bases each). As DNA, the CDR3 is TGTGCCAGCAGCTTAGGATGGGGTGGGGGTTACGAGCAGTACTTC. The encoded protein is CASSLGWGGGYEQYF.